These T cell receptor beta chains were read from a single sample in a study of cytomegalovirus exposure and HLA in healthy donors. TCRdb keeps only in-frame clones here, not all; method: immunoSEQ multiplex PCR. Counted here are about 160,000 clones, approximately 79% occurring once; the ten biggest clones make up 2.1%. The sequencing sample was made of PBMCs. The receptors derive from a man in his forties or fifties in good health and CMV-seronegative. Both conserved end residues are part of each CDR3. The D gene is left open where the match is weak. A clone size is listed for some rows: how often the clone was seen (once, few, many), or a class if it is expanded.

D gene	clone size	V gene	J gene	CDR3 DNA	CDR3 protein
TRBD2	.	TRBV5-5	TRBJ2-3	TGTGCCAGCAGCCCCGAAGGGAGGGCCATATCAGATACGCAGTATTTT	CASSPEGRAISDTQYF
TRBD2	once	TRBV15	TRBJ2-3	TGTGCCACCAGCAGAGCTAGCGGGGGCGCAGATACGCAGTATTTT	CATSRASGGADTQYF
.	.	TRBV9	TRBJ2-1	TGTGCCAGCAGCGTAGAGCTGGATATTTCAGGAAATGAGCAGTTCTTC	CASSVELDISGNEQFF
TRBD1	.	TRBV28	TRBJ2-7	TGTGCCAGCAGTGCGCCCCAGGGGGCTCTGGACGAGCAGTACTTC	CASSAPQGALDEQYF
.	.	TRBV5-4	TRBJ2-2	TGTGCCAGCAGCCCCAGGGGTATAAACACCGGGGAGCTGTTTTTT	CASSPRGINTGELFF
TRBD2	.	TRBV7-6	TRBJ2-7	TGTGCCAGCAGCCCGGGGGGGACCGGATACGAGCAGTACTTC	CASSPGGTGYEQYF
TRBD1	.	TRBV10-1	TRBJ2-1	TGCGCCACCACCGAAACCGACCGGGACAGACCCTACAATGAGCAGTTCTTC	CATTETDRDRPYNEQFF
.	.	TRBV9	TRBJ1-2	TGTGCCAGCAGCGTAGCCCGTTATGGCTACACCTTC	CASSVARYGYTF
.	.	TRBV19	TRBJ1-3	TGTGCCAGTAGTACCGGACTGTCCTCTGGAAACACCATATATTTT	CASSTGLSSGNTIYF
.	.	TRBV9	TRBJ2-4	TGTGCCAGCAGCGTAGCCGCAAGTACTACACATAAAAACATTCAGTACTTC	CASSVAASTTHKNIQYF
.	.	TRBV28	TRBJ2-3	TGTGCCAGCAGTAAAGACAGAGATACGCAGTATTTT	CASSKDRDTQYF
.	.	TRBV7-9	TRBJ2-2	TGTGCCAGCACCGACACCGGGGAGCTGTTTTTT	CASTDTGELFF
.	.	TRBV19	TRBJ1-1	TGTGCCAGTAGTCCTGACAGGACCACTGAAGCTTTCTTT	CASSPDRTTEAFF
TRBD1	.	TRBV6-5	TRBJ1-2	TGTGCCAGCAGTAGGGCCTGGACAGGGACGGGCTACACCTTC	CASSRAWTGTGYTF
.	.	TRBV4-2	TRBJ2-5	TGTGCCAGCAGCCCCCAGGCGGGAAACCTCAGAGAGACCCAGTACTTC	CASSPQAGNLRETQYF
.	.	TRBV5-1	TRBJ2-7	TGCGCCAGCAGCCGAGGAGACAGGACCTACGAGCAGTACTTC	CASSRGDRTYEQYF
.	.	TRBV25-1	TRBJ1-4	TGTGCCAGCAGTGTGAGGGTAGGTGAAAAACTGTTTTTT	CASSVRVGEKLFF
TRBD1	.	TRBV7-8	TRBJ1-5	TGTGCCAGCAGCTTAGAGACAGGGGGCTTCAATCAGCCCCAGCATTTT	CASSLETGGFNQPQHF
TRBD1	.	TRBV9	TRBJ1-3	TGTGCCAGCAGTCCTACGATGGGACAGGGGGCTGGAAACACCATATATTTT	CASSPTMGQGAGNTIYF
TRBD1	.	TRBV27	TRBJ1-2	TGTGCCAGCAGTATCCAAGGACAGGGAATTTATGGCTACACCTTC	CASSIQGQGIYGYTF
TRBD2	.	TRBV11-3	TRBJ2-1	TGTGCCAGCAGCTTAGGGGGGGGAAGTTACAATGAGCAGTTCTTC	CASSLGGGSYNEQFF
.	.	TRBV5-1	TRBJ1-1	TGCGCCAGCAGACCTATTGGAGGTATCACTGAAGCTTTCTTT	CASRPIGGITEAFF
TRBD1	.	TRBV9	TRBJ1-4	TGTGCCAGCAGCGGACAGGGTCAGAATGAAAAACTGTTTTTT	CASSGQGQNEKLFF
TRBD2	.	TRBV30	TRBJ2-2	TGTGCCTGGAGTTTTGGGCTAGCGGGAGTTATCGGGGAGCTGTTTTTT	CAWSFGLAGVIGELFF
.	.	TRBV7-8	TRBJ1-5	TGTGCCAGCAGCTTAGGCGTGACTGAGAATCAACCCCAGCATTTT	CASSLGVTENQPQHF
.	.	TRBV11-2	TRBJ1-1	TGTGCCAGCAGCTTCAACCCTTTTCTCGAGGGTGACACTGAAGCTTTCTTT	CASSFNPFLEGDTEAFF
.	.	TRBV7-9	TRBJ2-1	TGTGCCAGCAGCTTAGGGGGGTCAGGACTAGGGGGTTACAATGAGCAGTTCTTC	CASSLGGSGLGGYNEQFF
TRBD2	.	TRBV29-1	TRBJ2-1	TGCAGCGTTGAGACTAGCTATGAGCAGTTCTTC	CSVETSYEQFF
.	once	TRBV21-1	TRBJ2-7	TGTGCCAGCGGCACTGACAGGGTGAACTCCTACGAGCAGTACTTC	CASGTDRVNSYEQYF
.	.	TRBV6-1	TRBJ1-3	TGTGCCAGCAGTGGACGGTCCCAGGCCTACTCTGGAAACACCATATATTTT	CASSGRSQAYSGNTIYF
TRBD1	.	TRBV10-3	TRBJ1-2	TGTGCCATCGGACAGGGGGCCAACTATGGCTACACCTTC	CAIGQGANYGYTF
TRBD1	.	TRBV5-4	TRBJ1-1	TGTGCCAGCAGCCCGCCGAGGACAGGGGGCGATTCTGAAGCTTTCTTT	CASSPPRTGGDSEAFF
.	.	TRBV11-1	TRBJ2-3	TGTGCCAGCAGCCCTTCTTGGCAGACAGATACGCAGTATTTT	CASSPSWQTDTQYF
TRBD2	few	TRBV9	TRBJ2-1	TGTGCCAGCAGCATAGGACTAGCGGGAGGGCACAATGAGCAGTTCTTC	CASSIGLAGGHNEQFF
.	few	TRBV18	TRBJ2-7	TGTGCCAGCTCACCCGAACTACAGGTAGACGAGCAGTACTTC	CASSPELQVDEQYF
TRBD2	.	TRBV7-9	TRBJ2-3	TGTGCCACCCAATGGACTAGCGGGACGACAGATACGCAGTATTTT	CATQWTSGTTDTQYF
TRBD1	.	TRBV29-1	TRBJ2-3	TGCAGCGTTGTTAAGGGGGCAGGAGGCACAGATACGCAGTATTTT	CSVVKGAGGTDTQYF
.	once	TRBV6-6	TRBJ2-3	TGTGCCAGCAGTCGGACAACAGATACGCAGTATTTT	CASSRTTDTQYF
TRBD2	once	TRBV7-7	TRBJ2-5	TGTGCTAGCAGCTATAGATCGGGAGGGGGGGAGACCCAGTACTTC	CASSYRSGGGETQYF
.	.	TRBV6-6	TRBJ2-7	TGTGCCAGCCGCCGGTTAGCCCACGAGCAGTACTTC	CASRRLAHEQYF
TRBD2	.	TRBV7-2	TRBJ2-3	TGTGCCAGCAGCTTAAGAGGCGGGAGGGCTTCTAGATCCACAGATACGCAGTATTTT	CASSLRGGRASRSTDTQYF
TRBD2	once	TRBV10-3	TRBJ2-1	TGTGCCATCAGTGAACGCACTAGCGGGCAATACAATGAGCAGTTCTTC	CAISERTSGQYNEQFF
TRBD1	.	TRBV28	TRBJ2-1	TGTGCCAGCAGTCCGAGGACAGGGGTTGGTGGTGAGCAGTTCTTC	CASSPRTGVGGEQFF
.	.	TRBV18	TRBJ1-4	TGTGCCAGCTCACCACAGGGGGACGAAAAACTGTTTTTT	CASSPQGDEKLFF
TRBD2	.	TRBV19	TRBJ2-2	TGTGCCAGTAATGAGCGGGAGCGGTACACCGGGGAGCTGTTTTTT	CASNERERYTGELFF
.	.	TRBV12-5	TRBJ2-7	TGTGCTAGTGGTCATAGTATTTACGAGCAGTACTTC	CASGHSIYEQYF
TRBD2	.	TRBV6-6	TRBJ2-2	TGTGCCGGGAGGGTACCGAACACCGGGGAGCTGTTTTTT	CAGRVPNTGELFF
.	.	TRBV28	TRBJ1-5	TGTGCCAGCAGTTTATCTGGGGCACGTCAGCCCCAGCATTTT	CASSLSGARQPQHF